Detailed here is one T cell receptor (beta chain). Its antigen is still unknown. This record belongs to a study of T cells in localized non-small cell lung cancer. Study-wide results and caveats: A median of approximately 57 clones ranked among the top 100 in tumor appeared in adjacent lung. Peak T cell clonality was found in uninvolved adjacent lung, exceeding tumor.

Assay used: immunoSEQ multiplex PCR; TCRdb lists only in-frame clones, some missing. The profile shows about 75,000 clones, about 84% of them singletons. This receptor was identified in a female donor of 60 years or more with stage I lung adenocarcinoma. This material consisted of peripheral blood, taken before any cancer treatment.

CDR3 loop: CASSRLDSPYEQYF. CDR3 sequence (DNA): TGTGCCAGCAGTCGACTGGACTCCCCCTACGAGCAGTACTTC. V usage is TRBV27 and J usage is TRBJ2-7, with D possibly matching TRBD2 (5 bases). The CDR3 has 14 amino acids. Germline-derived CDR1 and CDR2 are MNHEY and SMNVEV (reference sequence). Deletions cut 5 bases from V and 2 bases from J, with 13 bases between.